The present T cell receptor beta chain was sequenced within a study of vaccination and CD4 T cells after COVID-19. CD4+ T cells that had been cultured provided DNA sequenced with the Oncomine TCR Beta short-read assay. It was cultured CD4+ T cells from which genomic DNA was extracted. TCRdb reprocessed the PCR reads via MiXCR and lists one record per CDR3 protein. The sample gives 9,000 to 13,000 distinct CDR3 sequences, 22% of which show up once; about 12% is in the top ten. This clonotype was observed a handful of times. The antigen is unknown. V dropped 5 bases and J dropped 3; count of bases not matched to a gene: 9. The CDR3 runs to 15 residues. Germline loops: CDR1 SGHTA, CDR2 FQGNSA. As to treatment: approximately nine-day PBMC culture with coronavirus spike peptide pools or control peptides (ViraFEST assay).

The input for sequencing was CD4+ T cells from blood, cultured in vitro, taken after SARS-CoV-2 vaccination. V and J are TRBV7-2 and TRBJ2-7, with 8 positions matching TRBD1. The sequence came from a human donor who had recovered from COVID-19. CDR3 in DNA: TGTGCCAGCAGCCTTCGGACAGGGAACAGCTACGAGCAGTACTTC. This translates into CASSLRTGNSYEQYF.